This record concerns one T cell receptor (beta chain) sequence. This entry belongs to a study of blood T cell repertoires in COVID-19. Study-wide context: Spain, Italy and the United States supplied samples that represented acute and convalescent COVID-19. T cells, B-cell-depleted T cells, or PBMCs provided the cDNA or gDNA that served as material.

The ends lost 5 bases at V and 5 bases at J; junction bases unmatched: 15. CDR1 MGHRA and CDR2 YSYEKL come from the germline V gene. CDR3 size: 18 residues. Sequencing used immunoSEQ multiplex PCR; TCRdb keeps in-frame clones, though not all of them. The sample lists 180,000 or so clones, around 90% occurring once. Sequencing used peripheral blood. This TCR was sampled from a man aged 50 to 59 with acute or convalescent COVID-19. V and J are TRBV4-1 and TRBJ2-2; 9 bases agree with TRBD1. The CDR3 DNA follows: TGCGCCAGCAGCAGACCCTTTCCGGACAGGGGCCGGACCGGGGAGCTGTTTTTT. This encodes CASSRPFPDRGRTGELFF.